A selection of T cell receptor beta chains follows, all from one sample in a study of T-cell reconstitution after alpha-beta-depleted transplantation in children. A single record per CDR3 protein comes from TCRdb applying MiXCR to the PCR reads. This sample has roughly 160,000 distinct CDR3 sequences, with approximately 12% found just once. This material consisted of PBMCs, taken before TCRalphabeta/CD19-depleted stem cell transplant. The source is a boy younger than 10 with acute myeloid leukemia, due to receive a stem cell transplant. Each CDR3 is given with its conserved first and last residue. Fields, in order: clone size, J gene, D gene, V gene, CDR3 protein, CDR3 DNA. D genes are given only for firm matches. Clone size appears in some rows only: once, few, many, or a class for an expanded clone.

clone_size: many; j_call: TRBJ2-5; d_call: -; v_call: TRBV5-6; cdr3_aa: CASSLGQTQYF; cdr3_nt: TGTGCCAGCAGCTTGGGACAGACCCAGTACTTC
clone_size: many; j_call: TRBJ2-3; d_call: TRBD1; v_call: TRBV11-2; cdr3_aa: CASSLNRGPDTQYF; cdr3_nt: TGTGCCAGCAGCTTAAACAGGGGCCCAGATACGCAGTATTTT
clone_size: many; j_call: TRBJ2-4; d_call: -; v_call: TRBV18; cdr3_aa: CASSLGTDRAKNIQYF; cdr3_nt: TGTGCCAGCTCACTTGGGACTGACAGGGCCAAAAACATTCAGTACTTC
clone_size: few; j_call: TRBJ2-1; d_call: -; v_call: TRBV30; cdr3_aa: CAWRDWGGHEQFF; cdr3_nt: TGTGCCTGGAGGGATTGGGGGGGCCATGAGCAGTTCTTC
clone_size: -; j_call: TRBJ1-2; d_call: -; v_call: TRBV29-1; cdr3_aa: CSARTPLGSNYGYTF; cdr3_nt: TGCAGCGCCCGTACCCCCCTTGGGAGTAACTATGGCTACACCTTC
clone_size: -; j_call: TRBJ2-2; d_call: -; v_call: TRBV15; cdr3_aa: CATINYQGGPWELFF; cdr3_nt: TGTGCCACCATCAACTACCAAGGGGGGCCCTGGGAACTGTTTTTT
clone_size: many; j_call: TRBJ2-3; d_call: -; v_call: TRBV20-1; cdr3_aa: CSARAGITDTQYF; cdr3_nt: TGCAGTGCTAGAGCTGGGATCACAGATACGCAGTATTTT
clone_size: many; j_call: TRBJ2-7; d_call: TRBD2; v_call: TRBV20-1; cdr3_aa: CSASASSGSPYEQYF; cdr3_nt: TGCAGTGCTAGCGCCTCTAGCGGGAGCCCCTACGAGCAGTACTTC
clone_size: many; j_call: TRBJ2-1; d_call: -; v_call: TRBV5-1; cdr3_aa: CASTFARPENNEQFF; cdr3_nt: TGCGCCAGCACTTTCGCCCGACCCGAGAACAATGAGCAGTTCTTC
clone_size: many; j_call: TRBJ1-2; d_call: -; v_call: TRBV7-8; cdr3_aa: CASSLEYGGRNYGYTF; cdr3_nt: TGTGCCAGCAGCTTAGAGTACGGGGGACGGAACTATGGCTACACCTTC
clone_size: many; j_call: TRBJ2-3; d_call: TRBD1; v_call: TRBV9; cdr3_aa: CASSVTGGSADTQYF; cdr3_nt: TGTGCCAGCAGCGTGACAGGGGGCAGCGCAGATACGCAGTATTTT
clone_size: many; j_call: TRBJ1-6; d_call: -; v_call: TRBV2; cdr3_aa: CASSNLMGNSPLHF; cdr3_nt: TGTGCCAGCAGTAACCTAATGGGAAATTCACCCCTCCACTTT
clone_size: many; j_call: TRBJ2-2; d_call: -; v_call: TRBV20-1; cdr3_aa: CSARVNTGELFF; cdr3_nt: TGCAGTGCTAGAGTAAACACCGGGGAGCTGTTTTTT
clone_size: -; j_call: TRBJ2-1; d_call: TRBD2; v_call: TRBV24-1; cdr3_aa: CEASELPSGAFYNEQFF; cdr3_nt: TGTGAGGCCAGTGAGTTGCCTAGCGGGGCTTTCTACAATGAGCAGTTCTTC
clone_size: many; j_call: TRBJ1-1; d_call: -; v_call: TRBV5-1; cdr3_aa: CASSLNAVNTEAFF; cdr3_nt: TGCGCCAGCAGCTTAAATGCCGTGAACACTGAAGCTTTCTTT
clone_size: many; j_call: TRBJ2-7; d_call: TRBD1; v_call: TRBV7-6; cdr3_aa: CASSELQGAYEQYF; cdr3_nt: TGTGCCAGCAGCGAACTACAGGGGGCCTACGAGCAGTACTTC
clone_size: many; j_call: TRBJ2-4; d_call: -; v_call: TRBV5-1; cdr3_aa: CASRLEPGLEAKNIQYF; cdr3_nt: TGCGCCAGCAGGCTTGAACCCGGGCTGGAGGCCAAAAACATTCAGTACTTC
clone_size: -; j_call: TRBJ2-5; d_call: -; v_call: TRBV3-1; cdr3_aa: CATTQDPSELRLQTQYF; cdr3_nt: TGTGCCACCACCCAAGATCCATCGGAACTGAGGCTGCAGACCCAGTACTTC
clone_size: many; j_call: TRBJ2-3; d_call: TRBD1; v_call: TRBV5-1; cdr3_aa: CASSRSTGDTQYF; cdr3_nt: TGCGCCAGCAGCCGGTCGACAGGGGATACGCAGTATTTT
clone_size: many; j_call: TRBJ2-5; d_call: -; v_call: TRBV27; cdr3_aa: CASSFVQETQYF; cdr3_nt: TGTGCCAGCAGTTTCGTACAAGAGACCCAGTACTTC
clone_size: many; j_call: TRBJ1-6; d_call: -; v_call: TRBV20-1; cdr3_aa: CSATTGEGSGSLHF; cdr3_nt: TGCAGTGCCACTACCGGAGAAGGGTCGGGGTCCCTCCACTTT
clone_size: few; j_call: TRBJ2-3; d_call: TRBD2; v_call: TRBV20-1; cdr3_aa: CSAESGGFLRGTDTQYF; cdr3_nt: TGCAGTGCTGAGAGCGGGGGGTTCCTTCGGGGCACAGATACGCAGTATTTT
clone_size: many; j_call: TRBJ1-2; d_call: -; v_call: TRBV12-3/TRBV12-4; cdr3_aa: CASSRQEGYTF; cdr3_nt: TGTGCCAGCAGCAGACAGGAAGGCTACACCTTC